This TCR beta chain was recorded in a study of cytomegalovirus exposure and HLA in healthy donors. Turning to the study itself: An earlier analysis identified 95 million to 120 million unique TCR beta sequences in approximately 170 million T cells. Study findings and constraints: In a later analysis, specific HLA alleles were associated with approximately 17,000 TCR beta sequences at a 0.05 false discovery rate.

Turning to this clone: Its antigen remains unidentified.

As for the donors, each was a healthy bone marrow donor. PCR used 60 Vbeta primers and 13 Jbeta primers. Assay: immunoSEQ multiplex PCR; the TCRdb copy retains only in-frame clones and omits some. Of fewer than 150,000 clones listed, approximately 80% were seen once; the top ten hold 4.5% to 6%. Trimming took off 6 bases at V and 2 bases at J, with 10 bases between the two ends. In germline, CDR1 is LNHNV, CDR2 YYDKDF (reference sequence). This CDR3 has 13 amino acids. This receptor was identified in a male donor in good health and CMV-seronegative. Sequencing was performed on PBMCs. The chain couples TRBV15 to TRBJ1-2; D is ambiguous. CDR3 sequence reads: CATSLDVNYGYTF. Here the CDR3 DNA reads TGTGCCACCAGTCTAGACGTCAACTATGGCTACACCTTC.